This paragraph covers one T cell receptor beta chain sequence. Its antigen is not known. This CDR3 is built from 15 residues. Germline assignment: CDR1 SGDLS and CDR2 YYNGEE. V was pared by 3 bases and J by 0 bases, with 3 bases of the junction left unmatched. The record originates from a study of T-cell memory formation after mild COVID-19. Overall study findings and caveats: From day 15 to 85, contracting clones were balanced between CD4 and CD8, whereas later expanders leaned toward CD4+.

Employing constant-segment primers, 5'RACE generated TCR alpha and TCR beta cDNA libraries bearing sample barcodes and UMIs. One entry per CDR3 protein, called by TCRdb with MiXCR from the 5' RACE reads. The table includes 50,000 or so distinct CDR3 sequences, 27% detected once. The chain carries TRBV9 and TRBJ1-5, with 7 nucleotides matching TRBD1. The TCR originated in a man aged 18 to 29 who had mild COVID-19 (a few samples of this study predate the infection). Cell type and time point are not known. The source material was PBMCs or a T cell subset sorted from them (not recorded which). The CDR3, as DNA: TGTGCCAGCAGCGAAACAGGGGATAGCAATCAGCCCCAGCATTTT. Its protein is CASSETGDSNQPQHF.